This T cell receptor (beta chain) appears in the sequencing data of a study of shared clonotypes between healthy human individuals. Study-level background: Participating donors consisted of two women and a few men aged 18 to 49.

Trimming left V 1 base short and J 2 bases short, with 14 bases between. The germline CDR1 and CDR2 sequences are LGHNA and YNFKEQ. The CDR3 spans 16 residues. Study conclusions and caveats: A small donor pool kept down the genetic and exposure-history diversity that was represented.

This clone was counted a single time. Its antigen is unknown. At the deep level, the assay was run. Repertoires were generated with immunoSEQ multiplex PCR, while TCRdb's copy carries only in-frame clones and drops some. The sample yields some 480,000 clones, roughly 85% seen once. Donors comprised healthy HIV-negative adults lacking recent acute infections or vaccinations. The source is a middle-aged woman in good health. Some clones in this sample may be carry-over from other donors' samples. The rearrangement links TRBV4-2 to TRBJ1-1, with D perhaps matching TRBD1 (5 bases). What was sequenced was PBMCs. The CDR3 protein is CASSQASGPLNTEAFF. Here the CDR3 DNA reads TGTGCCAGCAGCCAAGCCTCGGGACCGCTTAACACTGAAGCTTTCTTT.